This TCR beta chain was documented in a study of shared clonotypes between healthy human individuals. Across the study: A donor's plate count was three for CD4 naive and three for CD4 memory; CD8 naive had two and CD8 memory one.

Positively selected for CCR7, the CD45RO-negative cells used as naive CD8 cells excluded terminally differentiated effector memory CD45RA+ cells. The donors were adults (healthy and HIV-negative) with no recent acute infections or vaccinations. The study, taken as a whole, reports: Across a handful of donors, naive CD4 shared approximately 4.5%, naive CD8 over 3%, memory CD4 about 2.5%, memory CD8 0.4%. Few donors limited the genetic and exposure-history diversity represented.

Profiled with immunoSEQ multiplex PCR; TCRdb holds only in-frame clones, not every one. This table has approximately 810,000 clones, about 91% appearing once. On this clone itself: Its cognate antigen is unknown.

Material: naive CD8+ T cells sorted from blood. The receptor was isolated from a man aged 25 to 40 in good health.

CDR3 nucleotides: TGTGCCAGCAGCTTAGGACCGCTCTCTGGAAACACCATATATTTT. As protein: CASSLGPLSGNTIYF. The V gene is TRBV13, the J gene TRBJ1-3; D not resolved. There are 15 residues in the CDR3. The V gene's germline CDR1 is PRHDT and CDR2 FYEKMQ (reference sequence). V was cut by 0 bases and J by 0 bases, with 6 bases left in between.